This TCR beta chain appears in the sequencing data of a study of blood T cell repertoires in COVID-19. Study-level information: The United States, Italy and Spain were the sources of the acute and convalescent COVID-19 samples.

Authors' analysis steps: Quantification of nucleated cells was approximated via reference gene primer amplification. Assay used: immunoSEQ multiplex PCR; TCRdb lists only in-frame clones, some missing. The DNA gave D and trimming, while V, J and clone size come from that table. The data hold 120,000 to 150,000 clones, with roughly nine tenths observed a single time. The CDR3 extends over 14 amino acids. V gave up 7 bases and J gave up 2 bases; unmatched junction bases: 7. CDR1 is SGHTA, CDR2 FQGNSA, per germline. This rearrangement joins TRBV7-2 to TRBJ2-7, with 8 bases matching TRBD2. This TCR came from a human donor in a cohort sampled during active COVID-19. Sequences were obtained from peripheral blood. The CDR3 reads CASKSSGGTYEQYF. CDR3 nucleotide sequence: TGTGCCAGCAAGAGCAGCGGGGGTACCTACGAGCAGTACTTC.